This TCR beta chain was sequenced for a study of blood T cell repertoires in COVID-19. Overall study context: From T cells, B-cell-depleted T cells, or PBMCs came the material, which was cDNA or gDNA.

Study processing details: Researchers report that nucleated cell counts were estimated from reference gene primer amplification. Libraries were prepared by immunoSEQ multiplex PCR; TCRdb keeps only in-frame clonotypes and omits some of them. V and J calls and clone size follow that table, whereas D and trimming were derived from the DNA. The sample contains around 240,000 clones, about 83% of which appear only once. This CDR3 is 12 amino acids long. Germline CDR1 MDHEN, CDR2 SYDVKM. Trimming stripped 4 bases from V and 3 bases from J, with 6 bases between. This clone has just a few counts. This sequence joins TRBV28 and TRBJ1-1; no clear D. The sequence came from a woman aged 50 to 60 with acute or convalescent COVID-19. Specimen: peripheral blood. The CDR3 sequence is CASSSFDTEAFF. As DNA, the CDR3 is TGTGCCAGCAGTTCCTTTGACACTGAAGCTTTCTTT.